Presented here are 3 T cell receptor beta chains from one specimen sequenced in a study of identifying expanded T cells in peripheral blood. The data were produced by immunoSEQ multiplex PCR, yet TCRdb's version contains in-frame clones alone and is incomplete. The sample shows over 90,000 clones, approximately 88% of them seen only once. Sequencing input: blood. The receptors here all came from a person between 18 and 75 years old in good health.

A remark on this clone: Given a much more abundant clone one base away, this may be a read error. The chain links TRBV10-3 to TRBJ1-5, with D unresolved. In germline, CDR1 is ENHRY, CDR2 SYGVKD. The CDR3 totals 16 residues. The CDR3 here is CTIQDGRLPFNQPQHF. DNA for the CDR3: TGTACCATCCAGGATGGCAGGCTCCCTTTCAATCAGCCCCAGCATTTT.

This clone has only one observation. The chain carries TRBV5-6 and TRBJ2-7; D possibly corresponds to TRBD2 (5 bases). The V end was cut by 4 bases, the J end by 0 bases, with 14 bases between. The CDR3 length is 15 residues. Germline CDR1 is SGHDT and CDR2 is YYEEEE. The CDR3 region is CASSPRGSYSYEQYF. DNA for the CDR3: TGTGCCAGCAGCCCAAGAGGGTCCTACTCCTACGAGCAGTACTTC.

This clone was detected a few times. The rearrangement joins TRBV2 to TRBJ2-7; 7 bases line up with TRBD2. Trimming at V came to 8 bases and at J to 0 bases, leaving 4 bases not matched to a gene. Germline V gene data show CDR1 as SNHLY and CDR2 as FYNNEI. The CDR3 sequence is 13 residues long. The CDR3 is CASQSGDSYEQYF. CDR3 in DNA: TGTGCCAGCCAGAGCGGGGACTCCTACGAGCAGTACTTC.